Given below is one TCR beta chain in context. The sample comes from a study of blood T cell repertoires in COVID-19. In the study overall: The study drew acute and convalescent COVID-19 samples from the United States, Italy and Spain.

The V end lost 1 base, the J end lost 2 bases, and 9 bases lay between the germline ends. The CDR3 totals 14 residues. The germline V gene encodes CDR1 LGHDT and CDR2 YNNKEL (reference sequence). Under the authors' procedure: By means of reference gene primer amplification, nucleated cell counts were estimated. Assay: immunoSEQ multiplex PCR; the TCRdb copy retains only in-frame clones and omits some. The D gene and trimming were derived from the DNA, and the V and J assignments and clone size from that table. Of 25,000 to 35,000 clones in the sample, 80% to 90% are singletons; the top ten hold over 25%.

The sequenced sample was peripheral blood. The TCR was taken from a human donor in a cohort sampled during active COVID-19. The V and J genes are TRBV3-1 (or the pseudogene TRBV3-2) and TRBJ2-7; the D gene is possibly TRBD1 (5 bases). The CDR3 region has the DNA TGTGCCAGCAGCCAAGCCAGGGCCGCCTACGAGCAGTACTTC. Translation: CASSQARAAYEQYF.